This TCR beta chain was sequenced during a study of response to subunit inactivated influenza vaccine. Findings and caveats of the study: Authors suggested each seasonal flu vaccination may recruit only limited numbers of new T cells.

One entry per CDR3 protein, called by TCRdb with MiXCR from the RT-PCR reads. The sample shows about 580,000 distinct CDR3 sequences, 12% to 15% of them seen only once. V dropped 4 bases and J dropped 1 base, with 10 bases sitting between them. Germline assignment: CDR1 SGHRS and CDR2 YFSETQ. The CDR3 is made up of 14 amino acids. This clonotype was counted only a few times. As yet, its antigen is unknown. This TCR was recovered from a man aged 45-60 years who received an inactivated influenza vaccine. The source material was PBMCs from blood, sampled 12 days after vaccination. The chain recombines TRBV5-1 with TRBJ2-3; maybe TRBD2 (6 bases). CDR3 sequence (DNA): TGCGCCAGCAGCCGGGACTCGGGCACAGATACGCAGTATTTT. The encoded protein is CASSRDSGTDTQYF.